Below, 2 T cell receptor beta chains from the same sample are listed, as sequenced in a study of blood T cell repertoires in COVID-19. The method was immunoSEQ multiplex PCR; TCRdb's version includes in-frame clones alone and lacks a portion of them. The table lists 90,000 or so clones, roughly 82% of them singletons. Sequencing was carried out using peripheral blood. The receptors here all came from a man aged 55 to 69 with acute or convalescent COVID-19.

The chain's CDR3 is CASSSQKGSNQPQHF. CDR3 nucleotides: TGTGCCAGCAGTTCCCAGAAGGGGAGCAATCAGCCCCAGCATTTT. The gene calls are TRBV6-5 and TRBJ1-5, with a weak D call TRBD1 (5 bases). Germline CDR1 is MNHEY and CDR2 is SVGAGI. This CDR3 is built from 15 residues. The V end lost 4 bases, the J end lost 1 base, and 11 bases lay between the germline ends.

The chain uses TRBV12-3 or TRBV12-4 and TRBJ2-7; D perhaps matches TRBD1 (6 bases). CDR3 length equals 13 residues. V lost 4 bases and J 3 bases, leaving 10 bases between the germline ends. The CDR3 is CASSSLQGYEQYF. The CDR3, as DNA: TGTGCCAGCAGTTCCTTACAGGGCTACGAGCAGTACTTC.